This T cell receptor beta chain derives from a study of identical twins. Overall study findings and caveats: Zero-insertion findings could be partly confounded by invariant cells (MAIT and iNKT cells).

The CDR3 covers 16 residues. Germline CDR1 reads DFQATT; CDR2 reads SNEGSKA (reference sequence). Trimming shortened V by 4 bases and J by 4 bases, and 21 bases separated the two germline ends. Via MiXCR, TCRdb re-called the 5' RACE reads, giving one row per CDR3 protein. This sample has roughly 690,000 distinct CDR3 sequences, with 21% found just once. Of note for this clonotype: What it recognizes is unknown.

This same sample was also taken into another study, of T cells expressing NK-cell markers. That study adds: Several of the donors also had these clonotypes leading their CD3+CD56-NKG2C+ fraction. Whether expanded NKG2C-expressing T cell clones recognize HCMV is unknown.

The chain carries TRBV20-1 and TRBJ2-3; weak D call: TRBD2 (5 bases). The sequencing input was PBMCs. The receptor comes from a woman younger than 30 in good health. The CDR3 sequence is CSANSVVRAGPDTQYF. In nucleotides, the CDR3 is TGCAGTGCTAATAGCGTCGTGAGGGCGGGCCCAGATACGCAGTATTTT.